The clone carrying this T cell receptor (beta chain) came up once. The data were obtained in a study of blood T cell repertoires in COVID-19. Across the whole study: T cells, B-cell-depleted T cells, or PBMCs supplied cDNA or gDNA.

The CDR3 totals 14 residues. Deletions cut 3 bases from V and 4 bases from J, with 10 bases between. Germline V CDR1 and CDR2: SGHTA, FQGTGA. The protocol was immunoSEQ multiplex PCR, while the TCRdb copy is restricted to in-frame clones and leaves out a portion. The sample shows about 150,000 clones, around 88% of them seen only once. V and J are TRBV7-3 and TRBJ2-1; perhaps TRBD1 as D (6 bases). Sequenced input: peripheral blood. The receptor's source is a man between 60 and 70 years old with active or convalescent COVID-19. This CDR3 reads CASSFGQYYNEQFF. CDR3 nucleotides: TGTGCCAGCAGCTTCGGACAGTATTACAATGAGCAGTTCTTC.